The rows below give T cell receptor beta chains drawn from one sample of a study of metastatic and nonmetastatic thyroid tumors. MiXCR was used by TCRdb to re-call the PCR reads. The repertoire consists of approximately 4,000 clones, with around 22% occurring once and the leading ten covering about 8.2%. Material for sequencing was tumor tissue. The receptors were gathered from a female donor with papillary thyroid cancer or a benign thyroid nodule (not recorded which). Some clones in this sample may be carry-over from other donors' samples. The CDR3 runs from the conserved cysteine through the conserved F or W. The D gene is left open where the match is weak. Some rows mark clone size as missing; the rest say once, few, many or name a class of expanded clone.

v_call	j_call	d_call	clone_size	cdr3_aa	cdr3_nt
TRBV7-8	TRBJ1-2	TRBD1	few	CASSSRGQNYGYTF	TGTGCCAGCAGCTCCCGGGGACAGAACTATGGCTACACCTTC
TRBV4-2	TRBJ2-2	TRBD1	.	CASSSGTANTGELFF	TGTGCCAGCAGCTCCGGGACAGCAAACACCGGGGAGCTGTTTTTT
TRBV6-1	TRBJ2-3	TRBD2	large	CASSELAGATDTQYF	TGTGCCAGCAGTGAACTAGCGGGAGCCACAGATACGCAGTATTTT
TRBV24-1	TRBJ2-2	.	few	CATSDPGTGGELFF	TGTGCCACCAGTGATCCCGGAACGGGCGGGGAGCTGTTTTTT
TRBV6-2/TRBV6-3	TRBJ2-5	TRBD2	medium-sized	CASSWGLAGEETQYF	TGTGCCAGCAGTTGGGGACTAGCGGGAGAGGAGACCCAGTACTTC
TRBV6-1	TRBJ2-2	TRBD2	.	CASRHDSGSGTGELFF	TGTGCCAGCAGACATGACAGCGGGAGCGGTACCGGGGAGCTGTTTTTT
TRBV24-1	TRBJ2-7	.	few	CATSETGTYEQYF	TGTGCCACCAGTGAAACGGGTACCTACGAGCAGTACTTC
TRBV20-1	TRBJ1-5	.	.	CSARDPGNNQPQHF	TGCAGTGCTAGAGATCCTGGGAATAATCAGCCCCAGCATTTT
TRBV7-8	TRBJ2-7	TRBD1	.	CASSSQGVGQYF	TGTGCCAGCAGCTCACAGGGGGTTGGGCAGTACTTC
TRBV2	TRBJ1-2	TRBD1	large	CASCPRGTGEGYTF	TGTGCCAGCTGTCCGCGTGGGACAGGGGAAGGCTACACCTTC
TRBV7-2	TRBJ1-2	.	few	CASSLAANF	TGTGCCAGCAGCTTAGCGGCCAACTTC
TRBV5-1	TRBJ2-1	TRBD1	.	CASTSGQGYNEQFF	TGCGCCAGCACATCGGGACAGGGATACAATGAGCAGTTCTTT
TRBV27	TRBJ2-2	TRBD2	medium-sized	CASSLLLLAGGPTGELFF	TGTGCCAGCAGTCTCCTCCTACTAGCGGGAGGGCCCACCGGGGAGCTGTTTTTT
TRBV27	TRBJ1-2	TRBD1	few	CASSLVGPAGGYGYTF	TGTGCCAGCAGTTTAGTTGGTCCTGCAGGGGGCTATGGCTACACCTTC
TRBV12-3/TRBV12-4	TRBJ1-6	.	.	CASSFTGQGRSYNSPLHF	TGTGCCAGCAGTTTTACCGGGCAGGGGAGGTCCTATAATTCACCCCTCCACTTT
TRBV5-1	TRBJ2-5	.	.	CASSLSLTTYQETQYF	TGCGCCAGCAGCTTGTCCCTGACTACGTACCAAGAGACCCAGTACTTC
TRBV6-1	TRBJ2-7	TRBD2	large	CASSPTSGGQYF	TGTGCCAGCAGTCCAACTAGCGGGGGCCAGTACTTC
TRBV6-5	TRBJ1-3	TRBD1	.	CASIGTGHLVPGNTIYF	TGTGCCAGCATCGGGACAGGGCATCTAGTTCCTGGAAACACCATATATTTT
TRBV27	TRBJ2-7	.	few	CASSPRLPPYEQYF	TGTGCCAGTTCTCCACGACTACCCCCCTACGAGCAGTACTTC
TRBV6-2/TRBV6-3	TRBJ2-5	TRBD2	many	CASSCGPAGEETQYF	TGTGCCAGCAGTTGTGGACCAGCGGGAGAGGAGACCCAGTACTTC
TRBV12-3/TRBV12-4	TRBJ1-6	.	.	CASSLVAGYYSPLHF	TGTGCCAGCAGTTTAGTGGCAGGGTATTATTCACCCCTCCACTTT
TRBV19	TRBJ2-5	TRBD1	many	CASSTTGQETQYF	TGTGCCAGTTCGACGACAGGGCAGGAGACCCAGTACTTC
TRBV6-4	TRBJ2-7	.	few	CASSYSPPTVGPAEQYF	TGTGCCAGCAGTTACTCGCCCCCTACTGTGGGCCCGGCGGAGCAGTACTTC
TRBV6-1	TRBJ2-1	TRBD2	large	CASSGLAGGVSYNEQFF	TGTGCCAGCAGTGGACTAGCGGGAGGCGTCTCCTACAATGAGCAGTTCTTC
TRBV12-3/TRBV12-4	TRBJ2-7	TRBD2	large	CASSPPHLLAETYEQYF	TGTGCCAGCAGTCCGCCCCACCTACTAGCGGAGACCTACGAGCAGTACTTC
TRBV28	TRBJ1-2	.	.	CASRVLGAADYGYTF	TGTGCCAGCCGGGTCCTAGGGGCCGCTGACTATGGCTACACCTTC
TRBV6-1	TRBJ1-5	TRBD1	.	CASRGTGEDQPQHF	TGTGCCAGCAGGGGGACAGGGGAGGATCAGCCCCAGCATTTT
TRBV6-1	TRBJ1-3	.	.	CASSEESWAGNTIYF	TGTGCCAGCAGTGAAGAATCATGGGCTGGAAACACCATATATTTT
TRBV28	TRBJ2-7	TRBD2	few	CASSSGGRGEQYF	TGTGCCAGCAGTTCGGGGGGGCGAGGTGAGCAGTACTTC
TRBV10-2	TRBJ2-1	TRBD2	medium-sized	CASSLRGGVIRDEQFF	TGCGCCAGCAGCCTGCGGGGGGGGGTCATCAGAGATGAGCAGTTCTTC
TRBV28	TRBJ1-1	.	.	CASSFGYTEAFF	TGTGCCAGCAGTTTCGGGTACACTGAAGCTTTCTTT